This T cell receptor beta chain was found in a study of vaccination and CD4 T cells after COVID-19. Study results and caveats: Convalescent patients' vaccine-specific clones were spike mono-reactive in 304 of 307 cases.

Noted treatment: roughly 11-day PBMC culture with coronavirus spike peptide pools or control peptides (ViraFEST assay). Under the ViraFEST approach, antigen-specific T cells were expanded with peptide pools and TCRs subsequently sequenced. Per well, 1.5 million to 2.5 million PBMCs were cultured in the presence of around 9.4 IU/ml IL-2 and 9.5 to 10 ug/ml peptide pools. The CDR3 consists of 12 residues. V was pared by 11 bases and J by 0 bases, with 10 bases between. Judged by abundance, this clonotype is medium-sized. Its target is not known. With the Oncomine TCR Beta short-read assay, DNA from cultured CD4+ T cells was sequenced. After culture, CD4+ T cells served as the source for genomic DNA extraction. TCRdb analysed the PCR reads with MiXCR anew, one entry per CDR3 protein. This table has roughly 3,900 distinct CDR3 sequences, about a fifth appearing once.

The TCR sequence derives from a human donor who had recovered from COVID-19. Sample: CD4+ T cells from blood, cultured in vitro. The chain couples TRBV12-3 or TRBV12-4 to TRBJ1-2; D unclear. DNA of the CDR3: TGTGCCGCGGCGAGAGCTAACTATGGCTACACCTTC. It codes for CAAARANYGYTF.